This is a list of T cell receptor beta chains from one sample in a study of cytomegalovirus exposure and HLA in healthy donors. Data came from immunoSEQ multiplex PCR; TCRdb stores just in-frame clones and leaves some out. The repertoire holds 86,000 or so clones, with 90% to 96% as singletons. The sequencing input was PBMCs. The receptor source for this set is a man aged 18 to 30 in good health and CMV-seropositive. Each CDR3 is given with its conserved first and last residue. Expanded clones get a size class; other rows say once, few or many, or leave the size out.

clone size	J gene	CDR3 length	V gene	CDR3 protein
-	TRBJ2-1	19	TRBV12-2	CASRFGPGTSGSSWNEQFF
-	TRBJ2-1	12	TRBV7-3	CASSLPGNEQFF
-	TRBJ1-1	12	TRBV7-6	CASSPMNTEAFF
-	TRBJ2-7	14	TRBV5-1	CASRPSRAGNEQYF
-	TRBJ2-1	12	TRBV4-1	CASSRDVSEQFF
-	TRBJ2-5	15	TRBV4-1	CASSQGLGFQETQYF
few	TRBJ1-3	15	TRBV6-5	CASSYRWSSGNTIYF
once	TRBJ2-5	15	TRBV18	CASSHDRGGQETQYF
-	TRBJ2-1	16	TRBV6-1	CASSGGRLAGLHEQFF
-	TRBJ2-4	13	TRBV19	CASSTSNRDIQYF
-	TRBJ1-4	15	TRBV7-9	CASSLGQATNEKLFF
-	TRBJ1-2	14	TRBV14	CASSQRQTNYGYTF
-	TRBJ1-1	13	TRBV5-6	CASSLSANTEAFF
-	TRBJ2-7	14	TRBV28	CASNRQGTAYEQYF
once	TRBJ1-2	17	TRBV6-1	CASSEVTDGFSSYGYTF
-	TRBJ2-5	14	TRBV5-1	CASRRLAGVETQYF
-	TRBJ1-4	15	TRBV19	CASSIRTATNEKLFF
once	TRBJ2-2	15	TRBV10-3	CAIRETSGVTGELFF
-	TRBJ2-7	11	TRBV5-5	CASSLSIEQYF
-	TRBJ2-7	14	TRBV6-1	CASELGTLSYEQYF
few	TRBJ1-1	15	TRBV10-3	CAISEIRGRNTEAFF
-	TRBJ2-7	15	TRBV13	CASSLPTGGFYEQYF
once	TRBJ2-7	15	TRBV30	CAWSVGPSGSYEQYF
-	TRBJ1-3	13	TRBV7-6	CASSSNSGNTIYF
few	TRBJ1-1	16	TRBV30	CAWSGSGLSSYTEAFF
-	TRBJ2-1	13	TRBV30	CAWSVLRSNEQFF
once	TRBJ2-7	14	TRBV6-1	CASSEIWAGKEQYF
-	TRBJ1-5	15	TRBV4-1	CASSQAQGFKQPQHF
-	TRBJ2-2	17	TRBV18	CASPSPTGGGSTGELFF
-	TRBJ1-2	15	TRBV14	CASSLTLSGGGGYTF
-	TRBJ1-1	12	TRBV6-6	CASGRGNTEAFF
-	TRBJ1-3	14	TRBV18	CASSPGVSGNTIYF
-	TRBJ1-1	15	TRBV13	CASTLSPRANTEAFF
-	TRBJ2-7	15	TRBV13	CASSSSYLAGGPQYF
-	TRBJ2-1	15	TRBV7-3	CASSLGLAGDNEQFF
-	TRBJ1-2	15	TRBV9	CASSPRGGSNYGYTF
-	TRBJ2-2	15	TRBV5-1	CASSHEQVNTGELFF
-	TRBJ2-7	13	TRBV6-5	CASSKDRGREQYF
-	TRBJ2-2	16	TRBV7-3	CASSRTSGSLGGELFF
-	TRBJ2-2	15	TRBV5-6	CASSSRDRNTGELFF
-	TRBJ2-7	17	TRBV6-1	CASSEATGPSGMYEQYF
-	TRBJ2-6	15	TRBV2	CASSVGRPGANVLTF
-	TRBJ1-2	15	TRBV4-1	CASSRKWGSNGGYTF
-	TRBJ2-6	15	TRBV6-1	CASSDYSTGANVLTF
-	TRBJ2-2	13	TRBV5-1	CASSLDRTGELFF
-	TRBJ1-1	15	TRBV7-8	CASSPGGGRLTEAFF
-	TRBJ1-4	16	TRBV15	CATSGAMGGLGEKLFF
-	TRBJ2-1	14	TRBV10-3	CAIKRGTGDNEQFF
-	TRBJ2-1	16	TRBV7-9	CASSHTTGSTYNEQFF
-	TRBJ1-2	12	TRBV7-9	CASSGQDYGYTF
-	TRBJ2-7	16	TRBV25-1	CASSGPPGQGAYEQYF
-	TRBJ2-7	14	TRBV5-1	CASSLSRGVYEQYF
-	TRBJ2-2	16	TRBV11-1	CASSPKSSGTTGELFF
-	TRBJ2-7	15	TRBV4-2	CASSPSPLASYEQYF
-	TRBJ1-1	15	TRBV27	CASSLSKGSGIEAFF
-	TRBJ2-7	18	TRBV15	CATSRALTGGSLSYEQYF
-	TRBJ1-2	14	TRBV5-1	CASSSTAPNYGYTF
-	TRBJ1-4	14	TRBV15	CATSRDRGREKLFF
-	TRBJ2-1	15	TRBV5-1	CASSFRDRGVYEQFF
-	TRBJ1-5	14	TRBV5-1	CASSLTGVNQPQHF